This TCR beta chain was retrieved from a study of identical twins. General observations from the study: Conclusions leaned on cross-sectional statistical analysis and did not track the same donors over time.

TCRdb passed the 5' RACE reads through MiXCR, listing each CDR3 protein once. The sample lists about 340,000 distinct CDR3 sequences, roughly an eighth occurring once. V gave up 10 bases and J gave up 6 bases, with 17 bases separating them. CDR3 length: 13 residues. Germline V gives CDR1 SGHAT, CDR2 FQNNGV. A note on this clonotype: The antigen is not known.

These records were also assigned to another study, of yellow fever vaccine responses in identical twins.

Sequencing was performed on CD8+ T cells sorted from blood. The source of this sequence is a young woman in good health. V and J are TRBV11-2 and TRBJ2-3; D is unclear. Here the CDR3 DNA reads TGTGCCACCGCCCCGAACACAGCCGATACGCAGTATTTT. Translated: CATAPNTADTQYF.